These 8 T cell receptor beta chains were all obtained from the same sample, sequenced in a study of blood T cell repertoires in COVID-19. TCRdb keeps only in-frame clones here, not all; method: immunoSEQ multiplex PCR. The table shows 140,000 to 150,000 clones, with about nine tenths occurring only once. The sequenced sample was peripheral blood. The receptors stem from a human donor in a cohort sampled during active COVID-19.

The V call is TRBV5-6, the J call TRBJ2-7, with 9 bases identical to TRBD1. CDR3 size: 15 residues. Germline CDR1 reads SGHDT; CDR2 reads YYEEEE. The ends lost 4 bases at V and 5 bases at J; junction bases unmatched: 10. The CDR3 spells CASSISGQGMNEQYF. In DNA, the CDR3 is TGTGCCAGCAGCATCTCGGGACAGGGCATGAACGAGCAGTACTTC. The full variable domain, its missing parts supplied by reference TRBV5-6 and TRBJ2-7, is DAGVTQSPTHLIKTRGQQVTLRCSPKSGHDTVSWYQQALGQGPQFIFQYYEEEERQRGNFPDRFSGHQFPNYSSELNVNALLLGDSALYLCASSISGQGMNEQYFGPGTRLTVT.

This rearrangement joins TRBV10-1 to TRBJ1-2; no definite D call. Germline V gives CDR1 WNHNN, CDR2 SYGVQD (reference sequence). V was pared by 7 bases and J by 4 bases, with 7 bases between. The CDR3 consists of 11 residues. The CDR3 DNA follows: TGCGCCAGCACCTCGTCCTATGGCTACACCTTC. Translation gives CASTSSYGYTF.

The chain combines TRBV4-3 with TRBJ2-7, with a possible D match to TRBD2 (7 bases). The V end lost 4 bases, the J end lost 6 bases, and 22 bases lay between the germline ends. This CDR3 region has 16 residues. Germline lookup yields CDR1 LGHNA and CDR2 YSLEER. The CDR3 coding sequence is TGCGCCAGCAGCCGGGGGGGGCGTTTCGATCTTGCCGAGCAGTACTTC. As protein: CASSRGGRFDLAEQYF.

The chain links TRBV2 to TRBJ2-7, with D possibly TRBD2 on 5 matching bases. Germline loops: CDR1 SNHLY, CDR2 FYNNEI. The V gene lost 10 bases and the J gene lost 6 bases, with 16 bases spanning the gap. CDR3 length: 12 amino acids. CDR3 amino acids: CATARVEVEQYF. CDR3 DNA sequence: TGTGCCACCGCGAGGGTGGAAGTCGAGCAGTACTTC.

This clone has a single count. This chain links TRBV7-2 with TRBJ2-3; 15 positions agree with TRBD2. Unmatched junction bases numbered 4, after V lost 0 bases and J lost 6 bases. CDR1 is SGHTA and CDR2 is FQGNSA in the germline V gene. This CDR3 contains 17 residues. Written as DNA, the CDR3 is TGTGCCAGCAGCTTAGCCTGGACTAGCGGGGGGGCTGATACGCAGTATTTT. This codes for CASSLAWTSGGADTQYF.

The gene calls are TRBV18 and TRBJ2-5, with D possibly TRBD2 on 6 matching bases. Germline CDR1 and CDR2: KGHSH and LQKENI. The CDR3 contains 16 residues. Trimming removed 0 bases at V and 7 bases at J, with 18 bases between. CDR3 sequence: CASSPPSSYWRVTQYF. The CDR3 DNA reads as TGTGCCAGCTCACCACCGAGTTCTTATTGGAGGGTGACCCAGTACTTC.

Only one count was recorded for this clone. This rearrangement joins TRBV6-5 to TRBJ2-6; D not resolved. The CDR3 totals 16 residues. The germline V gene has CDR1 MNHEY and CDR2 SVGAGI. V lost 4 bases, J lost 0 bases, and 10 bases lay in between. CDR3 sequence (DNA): TGTGCCAGCAGTTCCGGCGGAGTCTCTGGGGCCAACGTCCTGACTTTC. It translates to CASSSGGVSGANVLTF.

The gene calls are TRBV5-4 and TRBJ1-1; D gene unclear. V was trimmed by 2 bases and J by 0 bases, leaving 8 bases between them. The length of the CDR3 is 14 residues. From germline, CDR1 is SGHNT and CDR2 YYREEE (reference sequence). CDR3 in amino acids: CASSLRVMNTEAFF. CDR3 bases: TGTGCCAGCAGCTTACGAGTAATGAACACTGAAGCTTTCTTT.